The rows below give T cell receptor beta chains drawn from one sample of a study of T cell responses to AZD1222 COVID-19 vaccine. Libraries were prepared by immunoSEQ multiplex PCR; TCRdb keeps only in-frame clonotypes and omits some of them. The table shows fewer than 150,000 clones, with roughly 87% occurring only once. The source was peripheral blood, collected 28 days after the second AZD1222 dose. The receptors originated from an adult who received the AZD1222 COVID-19 vaccine. The CDR3 runs from the conserved cysteine through the conserved F or W. A D gene is named only where the DNA matches it firmly. Clone size, where shown, is once, few, many, or a class for clones that have expanded.

J,V,size,length,D,CDR3,DNA
TRBJ2-1,TRBV5-5,.,19,TRBD2,CASSLGPLTSGRHGNEQFF,TGTGCCAGCAGCTTGGGGCCTTTAACTAGCGGGAGACATGGCAATGAGCAGTTCTTC
TRBJ2-3,TRBV4-3,.,14,.,CASSRQDSTDTQYF,TGCGCCAGCAGCCGACAAGATAGCACAGATACGCAGTATTTT
TRBJ1-4,TRBV5-1,.,16,TRBD1,CASRRDRVFRNEKLFF,TGCGCCAGCCGGAGGGACAGGGTCTTTAGGAATGAAAAACTGTTTTTT
TRBJ2-5,TRBV19,.,13,TRBD2,CASNIAGAETQYF,TGTGCCAGTAACATAGCGGGAGCGGAGACCCAGTACTTC
TRBJ2-2,TRBV21-1,.,16,.,CASSKNPRGAAGELFF,TGTGCCAGCAGCAAAAACCCCCGAGGGGCCGCCGGGGAGCTGTTTTTT
TRBJ2-3,TRBV3-1/TRBV3-2,.,13,.,CASSERQPDTQYF,TGTGCCAGCAGCGAACGACAGCCAGATACGCAGTATTTT
TRBJ1-4,TRBV4-1,.,17,.,CASSQFGTAGPNEKLFF,TGCGCCAGCAGCCAATTTGGGACGGCAGGCCCGAATGAAAAACTGTTTTTT
TRBJ1-2,TRBV9,.,15,.,CASNAVLGAPVGYTF,TGTGCCAGCAATGCAGTATTGGGGGCGCCGGTTGGCTACACCTTC
TRBJ1-5,TRBV5-1,.,15,.,CASSPGANSNQPQHF,TGCGCCAGCAGCCCCGGGGCGAATAGCAATCAGCCCCAGCATTTT
TRBJ2-1,TRBV6-5,.,15,.,CASSYSKFSFGEQFF,TGTGCCAGCAGTTACTCGAAATTTAGCTTCGGGGAGCAGTTCTTC
TRBJ2-2,TRBV3-1/TRBV3-2,.,13,.,CASSQGRVGELFF,TGTGCCAGCAGCCAAGGCCGGGTGGGGGAGCTGTTTTTT
TRBJ1-1,TRBV7-9,.,14,.,CASSLGPGSHEAFF,TGTGCCAGCAGCTTAGGGCCCGGGTCTCATGAAGCTTTCTTT
TRBJ1-5,TRBV27,.,15,.,CASSINRDSNQPQHF,TGTGCCAGCAGTATAAACCGTGATAGCAATCAGCCCCAGCATTTT
TRBJ2-5,TRBV10-3,.,14,.,CAISESKGQETQYF,TGTGCCATCAGTGAGTCGAAGGGGCAAGAGACCCAGTACTTC
TRBJ1-4,TRBV19,.,15,.,CASRRDREGDEKLFF,TGTGCCAGTAGGAGGGACCGCGAAGGTGATGAAAAACTGTTTTTT
TRBJ2-5,TRBV5-6,.,14,.,CASSFYHSGETQYF,TGTGCCAGCAGCTTCTATCACTCGGGCGAGACCCAGTACTTC
TRBJ2-4,TRBV7-8,.,17,TRBD2,CASSLGGLAGTKNIQYF,TGTGCCAGCAGCTTAGGTGGGCTAGCGGGAACCAAAAACATTCAGTACTTC
TRBJ1-1,TRBV27,.,13,.,CASSHRVNTEAFF,TGTGCCAGCAGTCATCGGGTAAACACTGAAGCTTTCTTT
TRBJ1-6,TRBV3-1/TRBV3-2,once,16,.,CASSQGRAAAESPLHF,TGTGCCAGCAGCCAAGGGCGGGCAGCGGCCGAGTCACCCCTCCACTTT
TRBJ2-2,TRBV29-1,.,14,TRBD1,CSVTRDRNTGELFF,TGCAGCGTTACCCGGGACAGGAACACCGGGGAGCTGTTTTTT
TRBJ2-5,TRBV5-1,.,14,TRBD2,CASSPLAGAETQYF,TGCGCCAGCAGCCCTCTAGCGGGAGCCGAGACCCAGTACTTC
TRBJ1-4,TRBV11-2,.,14,TRBD1,CASSLYRGNEKLFF,TGTGCCAGCAGCTTGTACAGGGGAAACGAAAAACTGTTTTTT